The T cell receptor (beta chain) described here comes from a study of T cell repertoires in cytomegalovirus infection. Study-wide background: Alongside well-studied HLA-B-restricted CMV epitopes, recently identified HLA-C-restricted CMV epitopes were also used. Through public TCR beta signatures, both CMV infection and matching HLA type were indicated. Whole-study results and caveats: The response measured ex vivo was dominated by TCR beta clonotypes (HLA-C-restricted and CMV-specific).

MiXCR, run by TCRdb on the reads, gives a single entry per CDR3 protein. The table records 550,000 to 850,000 distinct CDR3 sequences, approximately 33% of them present only once. This clonotype has just a few counts. The antigen is unknown. This clonotype was obtained from a human donor in good health (CMV status not recorded). Some clones in this sample may be carry-over from other donors' samples. The sample in question was cultured PBMCs, obtained from culture after CMV antigen stimulation.

This CDR3 reads CASRVGLAGHYEQFF. The CDR3 DNA reads TGTGCCAGCAGGGTAGGACTAGCGGGTCACTATGAGCAGTTCTTC. This chain uses TRBV7-8 with TRBJ2-1, with TRBD2 matching over 11 bases. CDR1 SGHVS and CDR2 FQNEAQ come from the germline V gene. With 6 bases clipped from V and 8 bases from J, the junction kept 9 bases outside the gene matches. The CDR3 totals 15 residues.